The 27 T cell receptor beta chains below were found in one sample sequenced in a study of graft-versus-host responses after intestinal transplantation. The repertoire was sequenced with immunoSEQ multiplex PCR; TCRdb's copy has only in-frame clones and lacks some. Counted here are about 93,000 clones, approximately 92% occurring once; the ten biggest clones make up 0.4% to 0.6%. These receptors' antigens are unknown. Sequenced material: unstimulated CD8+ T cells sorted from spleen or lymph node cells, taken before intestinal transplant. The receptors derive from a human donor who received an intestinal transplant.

The CDR3 DNA sequence: TGTGCCAGCACCTCCCGACAGAAATATAACTATGGCTACACCTTC. Translation gives CASTSRQKYNYGYTF. The V call is TRBV6-4, the J call TRBJ1-2; possibly TRBD1 for D (5 bases). CDR1 is MRHNA, CDR2 SNTAGT, per germline. The CDR3 is 15 residues long. Trimming cost V 7 bases and J 1 base, with 16 bases left between them.

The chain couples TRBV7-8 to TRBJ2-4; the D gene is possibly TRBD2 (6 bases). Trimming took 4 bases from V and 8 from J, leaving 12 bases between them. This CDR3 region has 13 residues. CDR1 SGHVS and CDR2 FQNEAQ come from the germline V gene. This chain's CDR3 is CASSWEAEDIQYF. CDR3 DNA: TGTGCCAGCAGCTGGGAGGCGGAAGACATTCAGTACTTC.

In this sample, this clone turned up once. CDR3 in amino acids: CASSYPETGENTEAFF. The CDR3, as DNA: TGTGCCAGCAGTTACCCAGAGACAGGGGAGAACACTGAAGCTTTCTTT. The chain links TRBV6-6 to TRBJ1-1; the match to TRBD1 covers 8 bases. The CDR3 is 16 amino acids. V lost 2 bases and J lost 1; bases outside the gene matches: 6. CDR1 MNHNY and CDR2 SVGAGI come from the germline V gene (reference sequence).

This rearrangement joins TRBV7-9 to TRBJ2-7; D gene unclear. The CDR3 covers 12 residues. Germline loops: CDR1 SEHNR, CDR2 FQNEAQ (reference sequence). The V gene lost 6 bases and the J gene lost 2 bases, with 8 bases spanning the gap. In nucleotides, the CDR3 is TGTGCCAGCAGGGGCTCACCCTACGAGCAGTACTTC. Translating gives CASRGSPYEQYF.

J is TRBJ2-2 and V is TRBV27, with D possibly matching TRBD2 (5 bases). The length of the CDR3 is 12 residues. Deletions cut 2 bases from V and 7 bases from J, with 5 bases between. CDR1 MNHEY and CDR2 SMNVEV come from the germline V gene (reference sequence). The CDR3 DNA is TGTGCCAGCAGTTTACGGGGCGGGGAGCTGTTTTTT. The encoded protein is CASSLRGGELFF.

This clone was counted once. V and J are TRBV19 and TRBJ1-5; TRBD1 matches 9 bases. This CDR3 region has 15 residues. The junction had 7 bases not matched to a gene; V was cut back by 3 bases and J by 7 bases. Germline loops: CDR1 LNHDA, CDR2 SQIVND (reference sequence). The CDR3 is CASSMRQGVNQPQHF. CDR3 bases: TGTGCCAGTAGTATGAGACAGGGGGTGAACCAGCCCCAGCATTTT.

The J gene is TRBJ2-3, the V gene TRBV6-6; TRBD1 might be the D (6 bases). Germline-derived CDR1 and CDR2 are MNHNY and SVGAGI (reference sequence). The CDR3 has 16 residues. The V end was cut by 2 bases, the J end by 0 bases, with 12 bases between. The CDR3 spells CASSYLVGASTDTQYF. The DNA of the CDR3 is TGTGCCAGCAGTTACCTGGTGGGGGCTAGCACAGATACGCAGTATTTT.

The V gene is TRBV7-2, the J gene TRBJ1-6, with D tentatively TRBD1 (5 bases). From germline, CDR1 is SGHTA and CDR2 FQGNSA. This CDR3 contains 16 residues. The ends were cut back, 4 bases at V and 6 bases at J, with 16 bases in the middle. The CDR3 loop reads CASSSFGGHLNSPLHF. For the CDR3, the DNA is TGTGCCAGCAGCTCGTTCGGGGGTCACCTTAATTCACCCCTCCACTTT. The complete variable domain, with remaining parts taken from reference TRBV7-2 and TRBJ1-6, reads GAGVSQSPSNKVTEKGKDVELRCDPISGHTALYWYRQSLGQGLEFLIYFQGNSAPDKSGLPSDRFSAERTGGSVSTLTIQRTQQEDSAVYLCASSSFGGHLNSPLHFGNGTRLTVT.

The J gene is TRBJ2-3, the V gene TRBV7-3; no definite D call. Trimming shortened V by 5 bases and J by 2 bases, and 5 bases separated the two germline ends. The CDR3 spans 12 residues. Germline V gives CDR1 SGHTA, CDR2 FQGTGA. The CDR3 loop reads CASSQSTDTQYF. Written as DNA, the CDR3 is TGTGCCAGCAGCCAATCCACAGATACGCAGTATTTT.

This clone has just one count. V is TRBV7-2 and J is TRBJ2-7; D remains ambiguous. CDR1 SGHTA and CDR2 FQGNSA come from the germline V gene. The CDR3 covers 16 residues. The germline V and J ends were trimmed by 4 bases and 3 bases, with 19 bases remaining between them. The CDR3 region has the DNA TGTGCCAGCAGCTATACTCCTTCGGTACCCAACTACGAGCAGTACTTC. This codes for CASSYTPSVPNYEQYF.

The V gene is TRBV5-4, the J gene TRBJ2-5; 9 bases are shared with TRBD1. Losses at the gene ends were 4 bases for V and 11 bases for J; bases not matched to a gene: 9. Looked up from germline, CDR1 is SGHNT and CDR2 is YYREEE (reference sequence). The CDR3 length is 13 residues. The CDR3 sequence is CASSRDRVEEQYF. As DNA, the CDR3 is TGTGCCAGCAGCCGGGACAGGGTGGAAGAGCAGTACTTC.

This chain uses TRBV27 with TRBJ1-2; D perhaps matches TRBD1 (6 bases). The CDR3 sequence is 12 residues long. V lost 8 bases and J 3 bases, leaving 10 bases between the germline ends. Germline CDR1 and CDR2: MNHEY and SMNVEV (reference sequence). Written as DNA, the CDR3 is TGTGCCAGCCGGGGGGCTCACTATGGCTACACCTTC. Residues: CASRGAHYGYTF.

CDR3 protein: CASSPRTGGLEETQYF. In DNA form, the CDR3 reads TGCGCCAGCAGCCCAAGGACAGGGGGCCTCGAGGAGACCCAGTACTTC. The rearrangement uses TRBV4-1 and TRBJ2-5, with 11 bases that match TRBD1. The germline CDR1 and CDR2 sequences are MGHRA and YSYEKL. Trimming removed 4 bases from V and 5 bases from J; junction bases left unmatched: 9. This CDR3 comprises 16 residues.

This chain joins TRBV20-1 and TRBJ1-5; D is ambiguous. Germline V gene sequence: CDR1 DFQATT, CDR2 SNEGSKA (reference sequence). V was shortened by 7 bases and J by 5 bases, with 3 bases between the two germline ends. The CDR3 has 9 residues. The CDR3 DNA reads TGCAGTGTCGATCAGCCCCAGCATTTT. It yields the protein CSVDQPQHF.

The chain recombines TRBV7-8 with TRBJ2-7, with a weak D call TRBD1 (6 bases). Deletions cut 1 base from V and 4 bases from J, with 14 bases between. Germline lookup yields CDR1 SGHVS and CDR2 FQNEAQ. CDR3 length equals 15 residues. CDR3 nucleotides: TGTGCCAGCAGCTTAGGCGCGTCAGGGGAGTACGAGCAGTACTTC. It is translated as CASSLGASGEYEQYF.

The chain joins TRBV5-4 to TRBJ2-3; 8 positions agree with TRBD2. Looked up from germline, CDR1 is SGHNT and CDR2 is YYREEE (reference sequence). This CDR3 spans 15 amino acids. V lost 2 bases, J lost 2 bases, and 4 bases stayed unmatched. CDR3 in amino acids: CASSFREGVTDTQYF. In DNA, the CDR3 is TGTGCCAGCAGCTTCCGGGAGGGCGTCACAGATACGCAGTATTTT.

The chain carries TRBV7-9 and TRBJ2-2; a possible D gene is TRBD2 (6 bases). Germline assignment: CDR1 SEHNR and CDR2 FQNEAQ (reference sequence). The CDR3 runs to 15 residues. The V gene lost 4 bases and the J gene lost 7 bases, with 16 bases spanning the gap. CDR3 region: CASSSHGGANGELFF. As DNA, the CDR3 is TGTGCCAGCAGCTCCCACGGGGGAGCGAACGGGGAGCTGTTTTTT.

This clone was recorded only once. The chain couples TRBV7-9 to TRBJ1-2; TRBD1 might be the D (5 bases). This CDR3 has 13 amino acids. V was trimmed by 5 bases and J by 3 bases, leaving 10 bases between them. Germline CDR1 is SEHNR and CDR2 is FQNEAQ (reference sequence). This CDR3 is CASSPGGDYGYTF. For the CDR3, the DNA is TGTGCCAGCAGCCCCGGGGGGGACTATGGCTACACCTTC.

The CDR3 nucleotides read TGTGCCAGCAGCCTACTCGAGGGAGATTCCTTCTCCTACAATGAGCAGTTCTTC. Residues: CASSLLEGDSFSYNEQFF. The chain links TRBV7-9 to TRBJ2-1; D is possibly TRBD2 (5 bases). The V and J ends lost 5 bases and 0 bases respectively, with 20 bases between them. Germline lookup yields CDR1 SEHNR and CDR2 FQNEAQ (reference sequence). This CDR3 comprises 18 residues. The variable domain in full, with the rest retrieved from reference TRBV7-9 and TRBJ2-1, is DTGVSQNPRHKITKRGQNVTFRCDPISEHNRLYWYRQTLGQGPEFLTYFQNEAQLEKSRLLSDRFSAERPKGSFSTLEIQRTEQGDSAMYLCASSLLEGDSFSYNEQFFGPGTRLTVL.

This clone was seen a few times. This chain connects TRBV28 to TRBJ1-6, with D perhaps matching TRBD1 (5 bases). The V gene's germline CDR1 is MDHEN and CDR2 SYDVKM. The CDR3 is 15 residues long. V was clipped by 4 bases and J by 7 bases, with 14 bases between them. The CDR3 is CASSWTSAGNSPLHF. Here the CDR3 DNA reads TGTGCCAGCAGTTGGACATCGGCAGGGAATTCACCCCTCCACTTT.

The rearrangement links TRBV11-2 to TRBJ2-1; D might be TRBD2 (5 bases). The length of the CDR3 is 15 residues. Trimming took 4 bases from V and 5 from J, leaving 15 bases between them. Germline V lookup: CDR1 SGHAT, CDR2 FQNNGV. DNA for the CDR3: TGTGCCAGCAGCTCCGATTCTAGCACCCACAATGAGCAGTTCTTC. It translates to CASSSDSSTHNEQFF. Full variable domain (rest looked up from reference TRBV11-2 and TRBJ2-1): EAGVAQSPRYKIIEKRQSVAFWCNPISGHATLYWYQQILGQGPKLLIQFQNNGVVDDSQLPKDRFSAERLKGVDSTLKIQPAKLEDSAVYLCASSSDSSTHNEQFFGPGTRLTVL.

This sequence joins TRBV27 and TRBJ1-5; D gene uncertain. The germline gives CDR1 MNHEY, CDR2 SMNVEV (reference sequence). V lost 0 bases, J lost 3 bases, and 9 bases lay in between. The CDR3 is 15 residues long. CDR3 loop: CASSLSSTSNQPQHF. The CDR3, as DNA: TGTGCCAGCAGTTTATCCAGTACATCCAATCAGCCCCAGCATTTT.

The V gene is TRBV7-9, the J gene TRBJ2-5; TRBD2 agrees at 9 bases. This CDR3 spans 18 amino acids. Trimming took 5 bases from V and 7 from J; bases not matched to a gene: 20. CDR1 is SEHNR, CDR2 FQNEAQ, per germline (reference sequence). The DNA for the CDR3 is TGTGCCAGCAGCCTCACGGTGACTAGCGGCCGCGATTTTGGGACCCAGTACTTC. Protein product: CASSLTVTSGRDFGTQYF.

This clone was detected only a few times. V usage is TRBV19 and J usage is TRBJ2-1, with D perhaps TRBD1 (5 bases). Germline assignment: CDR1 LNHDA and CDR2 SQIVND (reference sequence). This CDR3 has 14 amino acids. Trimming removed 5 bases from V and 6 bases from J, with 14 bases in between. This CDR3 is CASSPYAGINEQFF. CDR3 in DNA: TGTGCCAGTAGTCCTTACGCAGGGATCAATGAGCAGTTCTTC.

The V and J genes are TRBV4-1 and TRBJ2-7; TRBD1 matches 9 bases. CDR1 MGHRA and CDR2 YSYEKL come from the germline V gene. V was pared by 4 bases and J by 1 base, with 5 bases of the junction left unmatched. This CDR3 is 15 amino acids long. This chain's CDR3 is CASSPSTGGSYEQYF. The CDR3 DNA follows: TGCGCCAGCAGCCCCTCGACAGGGGGGTCCTACGAGCAGTACTTC.

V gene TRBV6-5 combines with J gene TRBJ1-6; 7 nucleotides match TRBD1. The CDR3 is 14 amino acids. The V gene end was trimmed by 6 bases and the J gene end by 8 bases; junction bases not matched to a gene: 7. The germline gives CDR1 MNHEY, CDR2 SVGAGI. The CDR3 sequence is CASRNTGVHSPLHF. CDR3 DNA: TGTGCCAGCAGGAACACAGGGGTACATTCACCCCTCCACTTT.

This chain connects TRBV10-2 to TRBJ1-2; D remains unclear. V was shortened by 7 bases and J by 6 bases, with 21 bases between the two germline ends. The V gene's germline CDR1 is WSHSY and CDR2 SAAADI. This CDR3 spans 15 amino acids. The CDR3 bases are TGCGCCAGCACCTCCGGGTACATGTCGGGGAATGGCTACACCTTC. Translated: CASTSGYMSGNGYTF.